This T cell receptor beta chain was captured in a study of a mutant IDH1 vaccine in newly diagnosed glioma. Study-level information: Patients began vaccination 4-6 weeks after radiotherapy alone, or with temozolomide cycles. Previous care, which was radiotherapy, temozolomide, or both, most often involved both.

To note about this clone: Its antigen is unidentified.

Germline assignment: CDR1 SGDLS and CDR2 YYNGEE. With V trimmed by 0 bases and J by 5 bases, 1 base remained unmatched. This CDR3 has 14 residues. The data were produced by immunoSEQ multiplex PCR, yet TCRdb's version contains in-frame clones alone and is incomplete. The sample carries about 50,000 clones, 78% recorded once. Time point of the sample: week 5, during vaccination. It was 300 ug of mutant IDH1 20-mer peptide that made up each vaccine dose, given with topical imiquimod. V and J are TRBV9 and TRBJ1-4; 7 nucleotides align to TRBD1. The TCR originated in a man in his forties or fifties with glioma. This specimen was PBMCs, taken from a glioma patient whose treatment included an IDH1 peptide vaccine. CDR3 region: CASSVEQGNEKLFF. DNA of the CDR3: TGTGCCAGCAGCGTAGAACAGGGGAATGAAAAACTGTTTTTT.